Presented here are 17 T cell receptor beta chains from one specimen sequenced in a study of cytomegalovirus exposure and HLA in healthy donors. PCR involved 60 Vbeta and 13 Jbeta primers. Sequenced by immunoSEQ multiplex PCR; TCRdb stores in-frame clones only, minus some. The sample has tens of thousands of clones; 73% are singletons. The sample taken for sequencing was PBMCs. The receptors derive from a man aged 50 to 60 in good health and CMV-seronegative.

The V gene is TRBV5-6, the J gene TRBJ1-5, with D perhaps matching TRBD1 (6 bases). CDR1 is SGHDT, CDR2 YYEEEE, per germline. The V gene lost 2 bases and the J gene lost 1 base, with 13 bases spanning the gap. This CDR3 spans 16 amino acids. The CDR3 sequence: CASSFGGAKSNQPQHF. For the CDR3, the DNA is TGTGCCAGCAGCTTTGGGGGGGCGAAAAGCAATCAGCCCCAGCATTTT.

This sequence joins TRBV2 and TRBJ2-5; 8 nucleotides line up with TRBD2. The CDR3 is 13 amino acids. The germline V gene has CDR1 SNHLY and CDR2 FYNNEI. V dropped 6 bases and J dropped 6; count of bases not matched to a gene: 6. The CDR3 DNA is TGTGCCAGCAGCGGGGGGGCCTTAAAGACCCAGTACTTC. Protein: CASSGGALKTQYF.

This clone has a handful of counts. This chain uses TRBV5-4 with TRBJ2-7; 9 bases map to TRBD1. Trimming removed 9 bases from V and 1 base from J; junction bases left unmatched: 8. The CDR3 spans 14 residues. The germline gives CDR1 SGHNT, CDR2 YYREEE (reference sequence). In nucleotides, the CDR3 is TGTGCCACCACCACAGGGGGCGCGTCCTACGAGCAGTACTTC. It is translated as CATTTGGASYEQYF.

The chain is built from TRBV30 and TRBJ2-6, with 7 bases identical to TRBD1. This CDR3 comprises 17 residues. The V and J ends lost 2 bases and 4 bases, in that order; junction bases with no gene match: 11. The germline V gene has CDR1 GTSNPN and CDR2 SVGIG (reference sequence). The DNA of the CDR3 is TGTGCCTGGAGTCCAAGACAGGGTTTGAACGGGGCCAACGTCCTGACTTTC. As protein: CAWSPRQGLNGANVLTF.

The chain is built from TRBV5-1 and TRBJ2-2; D is ambiguous. Trimming left V 1 base short and J 4 bases short, with 8 bases between. Looked up from germline, CDR1 is SGHRS and CDR2 is YFSETQ. The CDR3 spans 14 residues. The CDR3 nucleotides read TGCGCCAGCAGCTTGCTCCAGATCACCGGGGAGCTGTTTTTT. Its protein is CASSLLQITGELFF.

This clone has just one count. V and J are TRBV6-5 and TRBJ1-4, with D perhaps matching TRBD1 (5 bases). The CDR3 consists of 14 residues. Germline CDR1 MNHEY, CDR2 SVGAGI. Trimming cost V 7 bases and J 7 bases, with 16 bases left between them. The CDR3 loop reads CASKPGGVGEKLFF. For the CDR3, the DNA is TGTGCCAGCAAGCCCGGGGGAGTGGGTGAAAAACTGTTTTTT.

The chain uses TRBV30 and TRBJ1-5; no definite D call. Germline V gene sequence: CDR1 GTSNPN, CDR2 SVGIG (reference sequence). Deletions cut 3 bases from V and 3 bases from J, with 12 bases between. The CDR3 runs 14 residues. Here the CDR3 reads CAWRVGLPNQPQHF. The CDR3 bases are TGTGCCTGGAGAGTCGGACTTCCCAATCAGCCCCAGCATTTT.

This chain uses TRBV6-6 with TRBJ1-1; a possible D gene is TRBD1 (5 bases). The CDR3 runs 15 residues. Germline V gene data show CDR1 as MNHNY and CDR2 as SVGAGI (reference sequence). The V end lost 2 bases, the J end lost 5 bases, and 15 bases lay between the germline ends. In DNA form, the CDR3 reads TGTGCCAGCAGTTACGGTGTTGGGCGGGGGACTGAAGCTTTCTTT. Translation gives CASSYGVGRGTEAFF.

V gene TRBV7-6 combines with J gene TRBJ1-4; unclear D gene. V gave up 1 base and J gave up 5 bases, with 11 bases separating them. CDR3 length: 15 amino acids. The V gene's germline CDR1 is SGHVS and CDR2 FNYEAQ. The CDR3 DNA sequence: TGTGCCAGCAGCTTAGTCCGACGAGGGAATGAAAAACTGTTTTTT. Protein sequence: CASSLVRRGNEKLFF.

The rearrangement uses TRBV7-3 and TRBJ1-1; D is perhaps TRBD1 (5 bases). The CDR3 length is 16 residues. The V end lost 1 base, the J end lost 1 base, and 13 bases lay between the germline ends. The V gene's germline CDR1 is SGHTA and CDR2 FQGTGA. CDR3 coding DNA: TGTGCCAGCAGCTTAAAGAGGAGGGGAGCGAACACTGAAGCTTTCTTT. Protein sequence: CASSLKRRGANTEAFF.

The rearrangement uses TRBV4-1 and TRBJ2-5; the D gene is possibly TRBD2 (6 bases). Germline V gives CDR1 MGHRA, CDR2 YSYEKL. V dropped 2 bases and J dropped 1 base, with 11 bases sitting between them. CDR3 length equals 15 residues. The CDR3 DNA reads TGCGCCAGCAGCCAAAGACTAGGCACCCAAGAGACCCAGTACTTC. It specifies CASSQRLGTQETQYF.

The chain has TRBV29-1 and TRBJ2-7, with D uncertain. The germline CDR1 and CDR2 sequences are SQVTM and ANQGSEA. Trimming stripped 5 bases from V and 3 bases from J, with 8 bases between. The CDR3 is made up of 11 amino acids. The CDR3, as DNA: TGCAGCGTTAGGCTAGACTACGAGCAGTACTTC. Its protein product is CSVRLDYEQYF.

The chain is built from TRBV28 and TRBJ1-5; the match to TRBD1 covers 9 bases. V was pared by 5 bases and J by 1 base, with 21 bases of the junction left unmatched. The CDR3 runs 21 residues. CDR1 and CDR2 (germline): MDHEN, SYDVKM. This chain's CDR3 is CASSTLVGETGGIRSNQPQHF. The CDR3 nucleotides are TGTGCCAGCAGTACCCTCGTAGGTGAGACAGGGGGGATAAGAAGCAATCAGCCCCAGCATTTT.

This chain links TRBV11-2 with TRBJ2-3, with TRBD1 as a possible D gene (6 bases). In germline, CDR1 is SGHAT, CDR2 FQNNGV. The germline V and J ends were trimmed by 4 bases and 0 bases, with 11 bases remaining between them. The CDR3 is 15 residues long. CDR3 sequence (DNA): TGTGCCAGCAGCTACGGACAGACTAGCACAGATACGCAGTATTTT. This translates into CASSYGQTSTDTQYF.

This chain's CDR3 is CASTSQGAASEQYF. DNA of the CDR3: TGTGCCAGCACTTCCCAGGGGGCAGCATCCGAGCAGTACTTC. The genes are TRBV6-5 and TRBJ2-7; 8 nucleotides line up with TRBD1. This CDR3 spans 14 amino acids. Germline V gene lookup returns CDR1 MNHEY and CDR2 SVGAGI. The ends lost 7 bases at V and 6 bases at J; junction bases unmatched: 11.

The V and J genes are TRBV6-5 and TRBJ2-3, with 7 bases that match TRBD2. The CDR3 extends over 15 amino acids. The J segment lost 5 bases and the V segment lost 8 bases, leaving 13 bases of the junction unmatched. From germline, CDR1 is MNHEY and CDR2 SVGAGI. The DNA for the CDR3 is TGTGCCAGCCCCGCCGGGAGCGGGGCGGGAGATACGCAGTATTTT. Encoded protein: CASPAGSGAGDTQYF.

The rearrangement uses TRBV5-1 and TRBJ2-5; 7 bases line up with TRBD2. The CDR3 totals 15 residues. V lost 1 base to trimming and J lost 4 bases; unmatched junction nucleotides: 7. The germline CDR1 and CDR2 sequences are SGHRS and YFSETQ. CDR3 sequence: CASSLFPSGLETQYF. The CDR3, as DNA: TGCGCCAGCAGCTTGTTTCCTAGCGGATTAGAGACCCAGTACTTC. Filled out from reference TRBV5-1 and TRBJ2-5, the complete variable domain reads KAGVTQTPRYLIKTRGQQVTLSCSPISGHRSVSWYQQTPGQGLQFLFEYFSETQRNKGNFPGRFSGRQFSNSRSEMNVSTLELGDSALYLCASSLFPSGLETQYFGPGTRLLVL.